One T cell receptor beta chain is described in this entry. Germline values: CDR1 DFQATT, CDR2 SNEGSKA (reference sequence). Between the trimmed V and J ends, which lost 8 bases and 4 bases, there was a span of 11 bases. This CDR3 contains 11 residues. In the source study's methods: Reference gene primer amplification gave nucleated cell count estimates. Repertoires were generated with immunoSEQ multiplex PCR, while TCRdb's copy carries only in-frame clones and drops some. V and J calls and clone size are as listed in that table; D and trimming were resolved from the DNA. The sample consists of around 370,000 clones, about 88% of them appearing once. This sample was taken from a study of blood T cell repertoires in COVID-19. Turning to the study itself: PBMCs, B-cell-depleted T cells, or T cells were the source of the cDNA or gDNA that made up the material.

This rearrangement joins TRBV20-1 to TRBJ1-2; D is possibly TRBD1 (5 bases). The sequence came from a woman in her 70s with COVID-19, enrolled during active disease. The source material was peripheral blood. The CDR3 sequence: CSYTGGYGYTF. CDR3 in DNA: TGCAGTTACACAGGCGGCTATGGCTACACCTTC.